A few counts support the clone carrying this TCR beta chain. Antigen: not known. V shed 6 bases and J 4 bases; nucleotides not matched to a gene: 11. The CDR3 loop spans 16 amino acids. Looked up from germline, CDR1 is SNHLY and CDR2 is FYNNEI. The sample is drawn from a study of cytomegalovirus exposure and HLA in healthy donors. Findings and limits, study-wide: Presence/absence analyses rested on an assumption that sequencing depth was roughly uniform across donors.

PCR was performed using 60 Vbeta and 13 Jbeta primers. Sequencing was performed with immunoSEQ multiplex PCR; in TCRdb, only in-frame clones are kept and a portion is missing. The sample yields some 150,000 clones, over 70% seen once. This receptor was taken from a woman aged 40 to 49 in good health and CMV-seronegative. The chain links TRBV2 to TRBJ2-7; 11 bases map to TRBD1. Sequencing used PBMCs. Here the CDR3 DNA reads TGTGCCAGCAGCCGAGTGGGACAGGGGGAAATATACGAGCAGTACTTC. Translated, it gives CASSRVGQGEIYEQYF.